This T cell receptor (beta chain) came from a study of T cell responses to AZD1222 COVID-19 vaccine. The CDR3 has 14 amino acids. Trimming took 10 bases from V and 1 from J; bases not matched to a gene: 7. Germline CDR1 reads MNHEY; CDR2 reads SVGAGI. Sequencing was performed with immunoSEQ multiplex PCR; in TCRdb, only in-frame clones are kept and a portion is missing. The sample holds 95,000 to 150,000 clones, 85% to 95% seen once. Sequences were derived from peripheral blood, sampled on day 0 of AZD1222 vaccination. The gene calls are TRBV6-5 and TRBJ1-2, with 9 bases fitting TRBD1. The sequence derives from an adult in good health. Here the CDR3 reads CATVPGQGNYGYTF. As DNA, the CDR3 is TGTGCCACCGTCCCGGGACAGGGTAACTATGGCTACACCTTC.